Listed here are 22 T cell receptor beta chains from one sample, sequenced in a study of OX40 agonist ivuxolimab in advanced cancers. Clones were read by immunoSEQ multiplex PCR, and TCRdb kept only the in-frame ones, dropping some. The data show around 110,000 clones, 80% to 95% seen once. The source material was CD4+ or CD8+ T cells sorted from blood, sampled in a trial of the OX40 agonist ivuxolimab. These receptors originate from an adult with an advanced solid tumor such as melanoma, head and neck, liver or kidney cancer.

In DNA form, the CDR3 reads TGTGCCAGCAGCGAAAGGACCTCTGGAAACACCATATATTTT. Its protein product is CASSERTSGNTIYF. The chain recombines TRBV9 with TRBJ1-3; D is unresolved. Trimming took off 3 bases at V and 0 bases at J, with 7 bases between the two ends. CDR1 and CDR2 (germline): SGDLS, YYNGEE. This CDR3 region has 14 residues.

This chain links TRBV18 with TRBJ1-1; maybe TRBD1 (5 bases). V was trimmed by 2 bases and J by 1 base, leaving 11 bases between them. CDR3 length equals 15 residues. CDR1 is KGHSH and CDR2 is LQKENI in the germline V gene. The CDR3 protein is CASSPLGRENTEAFF. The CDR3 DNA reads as TGTGCCAGCTCACCATTGGGCAGGGAGAACACTGAAGCTTTCTTT.

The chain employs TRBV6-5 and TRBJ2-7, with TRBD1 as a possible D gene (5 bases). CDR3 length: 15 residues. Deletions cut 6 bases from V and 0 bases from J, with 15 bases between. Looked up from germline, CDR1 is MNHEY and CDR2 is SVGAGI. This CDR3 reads CASRTGLSLSYEQYF. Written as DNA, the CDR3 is TGTGCCAGCAGAACAGGCCTTAGCCTCTCCTACGAGCAGTACTTC.

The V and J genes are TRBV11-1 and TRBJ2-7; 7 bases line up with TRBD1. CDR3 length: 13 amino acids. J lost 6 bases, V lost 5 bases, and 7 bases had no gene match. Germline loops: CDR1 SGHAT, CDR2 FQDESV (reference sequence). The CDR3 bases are TGTGCCAGCAGCATCGACAGGGCTCGCGAGCAGTACTTC. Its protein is CASSIDRAREQYF.

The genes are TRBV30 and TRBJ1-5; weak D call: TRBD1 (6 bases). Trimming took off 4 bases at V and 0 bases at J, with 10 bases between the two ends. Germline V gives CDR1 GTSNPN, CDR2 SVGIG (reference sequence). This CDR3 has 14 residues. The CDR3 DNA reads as TGTGCCTGGAAGAGGGGGAATAGCAATCAGCCCCAGCATTTT. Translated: CAWKRGNSNQPQHF.

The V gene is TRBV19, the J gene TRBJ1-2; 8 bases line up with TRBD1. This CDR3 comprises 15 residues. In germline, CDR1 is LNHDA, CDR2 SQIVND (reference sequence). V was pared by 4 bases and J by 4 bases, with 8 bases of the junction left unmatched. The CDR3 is CASSTTGGVGYGYTF. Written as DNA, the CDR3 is TGTGCCAGTAGTACAACAGGGGGAGTAGGCTATGGCTACACCTTC.

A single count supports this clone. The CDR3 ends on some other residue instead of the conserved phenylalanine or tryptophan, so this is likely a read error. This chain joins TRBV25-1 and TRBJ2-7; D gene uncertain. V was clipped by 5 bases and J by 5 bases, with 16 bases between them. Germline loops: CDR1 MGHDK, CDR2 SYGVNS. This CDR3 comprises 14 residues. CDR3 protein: CASSTPGRRDEQYL. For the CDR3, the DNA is TGTGCCAGCAGTACCCCCGGCAGGCGCGACGAGCAGTACCTC.

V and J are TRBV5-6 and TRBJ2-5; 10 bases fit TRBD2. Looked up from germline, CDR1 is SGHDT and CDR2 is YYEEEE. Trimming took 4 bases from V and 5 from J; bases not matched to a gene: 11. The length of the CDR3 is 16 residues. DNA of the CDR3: TGTGCCAGCAGCCCCCAGTTAGCGGGGGGCTTTGAGACCCAGTACTTC. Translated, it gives CASSPQLAGGFETQYF.

DNA of the CDR3: TGTGCCAGCAGTGGTGGACAGGCCTACAATGAGCAGTTCTTC. The encoded protein is CASSGGQAYNEQFF. This chain uses TRBV11-2 with TRBJ2-1, with 7 nucleotides matching TRBD1. This CDR3 region has 14 residues. V was clipped by 6 bases and J by 2 bases; unmatched bases: 4. Germline V gene lookup returns CDR1 SGHAT and CDR2 FQNNGV.

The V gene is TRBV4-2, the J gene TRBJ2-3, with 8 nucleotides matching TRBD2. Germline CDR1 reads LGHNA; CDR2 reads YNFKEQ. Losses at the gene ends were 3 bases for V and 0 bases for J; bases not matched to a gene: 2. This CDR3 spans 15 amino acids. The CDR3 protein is CASSHSSGSTDTQYF. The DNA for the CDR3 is TGTGCCAGCAGCCATTCTAGCGGGAGCACAGATACGCAGTATTTT.

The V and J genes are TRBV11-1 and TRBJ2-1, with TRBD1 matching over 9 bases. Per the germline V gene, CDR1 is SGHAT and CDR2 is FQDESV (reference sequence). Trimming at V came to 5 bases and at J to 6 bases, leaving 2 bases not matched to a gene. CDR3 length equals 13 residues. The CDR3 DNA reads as TGTGCCAGCAGCCGGGACAGGGTCAATGAGCAGTTCTTC. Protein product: CASSRDRVNEQFF. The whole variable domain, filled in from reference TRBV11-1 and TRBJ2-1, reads EAEVAQSPRYKITEKSQAVAFWCDPISGHATLYWYRQILGQGPELLVQFQDESVVDDSQLPKDRFSAERLKGVDSTLKIQPAELGDSAMYLCASSRDRVNEQFFGPGTRLTVL.

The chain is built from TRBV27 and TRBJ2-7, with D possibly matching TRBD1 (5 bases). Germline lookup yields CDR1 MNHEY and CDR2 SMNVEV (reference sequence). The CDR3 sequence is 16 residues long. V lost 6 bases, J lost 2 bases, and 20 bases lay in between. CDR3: CASRAVGDSIPYEQYF. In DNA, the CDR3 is TGTGCCAGCAGGGCGGTCGGAGACAGTATCCCCTACGAGCAGTACTTC.

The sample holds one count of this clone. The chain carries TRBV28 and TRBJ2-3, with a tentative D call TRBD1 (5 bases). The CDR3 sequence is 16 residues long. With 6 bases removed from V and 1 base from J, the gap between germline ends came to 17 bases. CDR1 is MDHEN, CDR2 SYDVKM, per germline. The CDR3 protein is CASSLPRARGTDTQYF. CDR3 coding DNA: TGTGCCAGCAGCCTCCCCAGGGCTAGAGGCACAGATACGCAGTATTTT.

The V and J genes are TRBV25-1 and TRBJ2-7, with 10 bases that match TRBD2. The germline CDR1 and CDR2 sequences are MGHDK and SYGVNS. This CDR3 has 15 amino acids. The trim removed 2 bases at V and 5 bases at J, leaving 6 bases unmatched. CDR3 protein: CASSEVGLAGDEQYF. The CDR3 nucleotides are TGTGCCAGCAGTGAAGTAGGGCTAGCGGGAGACGAGCAGTACTTC.

CDR3 in amino acids: CASSHGTSIDEQYF. For the CDR3, the DNA is TGTGCCAGCAGCCATGGGACTAGCATCGACGAGCAGTACTTC. This chain connects TRBV7-2 to TRBJ2-7, with 9 positions matching TRBD2. The CDR3 length is 14 residues. Germline CDR1 reads SGHTA; CDR2 reads FQGNSA. The J segment lost 5 bases and the V segment lost 5 bases, leaving 7 bases of the junction unmatched. Complete variable domain (other parts from reference TRBV7-2 and TRBJ2-7): GAGVSQSPSNKVTEKGKDVELRCDPISGHTALYWYRQSLGQGLEFLIYFQGNSAPDKSGLPSDRFSAERTGGSVSTLTIQRTQQEDSAVYLCASSHGTSIDEQYFGPGTRLTVT.

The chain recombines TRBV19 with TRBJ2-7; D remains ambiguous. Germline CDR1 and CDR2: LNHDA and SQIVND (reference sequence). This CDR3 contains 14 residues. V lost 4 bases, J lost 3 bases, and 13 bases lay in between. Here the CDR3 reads CASSKGRTIYEQYF. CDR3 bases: TGTGCCAGTAGTAAAGGCAGGACGATCTACGAGCAGTACTTC.

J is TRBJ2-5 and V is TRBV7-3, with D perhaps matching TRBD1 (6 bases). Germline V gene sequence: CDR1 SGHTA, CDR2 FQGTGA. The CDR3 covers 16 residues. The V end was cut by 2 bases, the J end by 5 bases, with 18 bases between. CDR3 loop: CASSLGLQGGGETQYF. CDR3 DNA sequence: TGTGCCAGCAGCTTAGGTCTACAGGGTGGCGGGGAGACCCAGTACTTC.

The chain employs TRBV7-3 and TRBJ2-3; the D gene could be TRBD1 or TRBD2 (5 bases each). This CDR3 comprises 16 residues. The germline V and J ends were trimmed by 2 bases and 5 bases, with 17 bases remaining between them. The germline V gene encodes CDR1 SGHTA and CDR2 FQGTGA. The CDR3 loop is CASSLGDRALGDTQYF. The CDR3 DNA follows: TGTGCCAGCAGCTTAGGGGACCGGGCCTTAGGAGATACGCAGTATTTT.

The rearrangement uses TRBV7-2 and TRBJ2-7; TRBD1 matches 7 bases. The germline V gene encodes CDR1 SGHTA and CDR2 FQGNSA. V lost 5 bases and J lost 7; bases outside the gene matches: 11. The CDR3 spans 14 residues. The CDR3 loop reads CASSPRQGSREQYF. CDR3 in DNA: TGTGCCAGCAGCCCCCGACAGGGTTCTAGAGAGCAGTACTTC.

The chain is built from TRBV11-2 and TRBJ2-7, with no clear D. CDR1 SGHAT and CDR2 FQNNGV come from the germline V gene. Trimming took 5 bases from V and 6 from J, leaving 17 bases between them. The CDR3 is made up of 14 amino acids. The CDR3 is CASSLSRGRGEQYF. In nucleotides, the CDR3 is TGTGCCAGCAGCCTCTCAAGAGGTCGTGGCGAGCAGTACTTC.

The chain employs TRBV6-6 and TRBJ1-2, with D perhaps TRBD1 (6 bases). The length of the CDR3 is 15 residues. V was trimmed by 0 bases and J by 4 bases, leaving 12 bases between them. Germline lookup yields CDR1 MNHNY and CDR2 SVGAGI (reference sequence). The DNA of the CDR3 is TGTGCCAGCAGTTACTCGAGGCAGGGGACCTATGGCTACACCTTC. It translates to CASSYSRQGTYGYTF.

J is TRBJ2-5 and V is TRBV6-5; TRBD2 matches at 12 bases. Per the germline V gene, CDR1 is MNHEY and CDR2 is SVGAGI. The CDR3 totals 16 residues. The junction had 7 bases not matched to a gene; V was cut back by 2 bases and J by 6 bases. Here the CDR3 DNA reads TGTGCCAGCAGTTACGGTACTAGCGGGGGGCAACAGACCCAGTACTTC. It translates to CASSYGTSGGQQTQYF.